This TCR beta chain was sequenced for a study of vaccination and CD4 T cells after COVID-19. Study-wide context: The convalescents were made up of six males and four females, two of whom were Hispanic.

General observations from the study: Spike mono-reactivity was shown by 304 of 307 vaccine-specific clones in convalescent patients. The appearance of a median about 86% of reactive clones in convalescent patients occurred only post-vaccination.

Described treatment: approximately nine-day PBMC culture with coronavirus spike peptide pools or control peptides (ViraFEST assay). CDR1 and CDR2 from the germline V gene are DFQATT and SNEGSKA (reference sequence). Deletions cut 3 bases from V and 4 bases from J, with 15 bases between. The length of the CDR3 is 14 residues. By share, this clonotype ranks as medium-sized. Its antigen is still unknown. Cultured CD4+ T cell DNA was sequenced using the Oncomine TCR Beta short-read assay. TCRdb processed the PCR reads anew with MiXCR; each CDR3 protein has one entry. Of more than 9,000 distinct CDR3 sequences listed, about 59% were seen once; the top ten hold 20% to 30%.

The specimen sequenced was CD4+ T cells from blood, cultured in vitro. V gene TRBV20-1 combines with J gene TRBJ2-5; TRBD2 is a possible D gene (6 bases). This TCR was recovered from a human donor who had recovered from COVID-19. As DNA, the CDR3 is TGCAGTGCTAGGGCTAGCGAGTTTCGAGAGACCCAGTACTTC. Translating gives CSARASEFRETQYF.